These T cell receptor beta chains were read from a single sample in a study of T-cell memory formation after mild COVID-19. One entry per CDR3 protein results from TCRdb running MiXCR on the 5' RACE reads. The sample has more than 400,000 distinct CDR3 sequences, 15% to 20% seen once. The sample was PBMCs or a T cell subset sorted from them (not recorded which). These TCRs come from an adult woman who had mild COVID-19 (a few samples of this study predate the infection). Cell type and time point are not known. The CDR3 runs from the conserved cysteine through the conserved F or W. A D gene is named only where the DNA matches it firmly. Some rows mark clone size as missing; the rest say once, few, many or name a class of expanded clone.

TRBJ2-7,NA,TRBV25-1,TRBD1,TGTGCCAGCAGTGAGGGCAGGGGGTTATCCTACGAGCAGTACTTC,CASSEGRGLSYEQYF
TRBJ2-7,NA,TRBV4-3,TRBD2,TGCGCCAGCAGCCCCTGGGAGGGGACGAGGCAGTACTTC,CASSPWEGTRQYF
TRBJ2-7,NA,TRBV6-1,NA,TGTGCCAGCACTGACTATCGGGAGCAGTACTTC,CASTDYREQYF
TRBJ1-1,NA,TRBV30,NA,TGTGCCTGGAAACGGTCGGCCACTGAAGCTTTCTTT,CAWKRSATEAFF
TRBJ2-7,NA,TRBV7-9,NA,TGTGCCAGCAGCTCTCCGGCCTACGAGCAGTACTTC,CASSSPAYEQYF
TRBJ2-2,few,TRBV7-2,TRBD1,TGTGCCAGCAGCCTCCAGGGGGTAGTTGGGTCCGGGGAGCTGTTTTTT,CASSLQGVVGSGELFF
TRBJ2-3,many,TRBV24-1,NA,TGTGCCACCAGTGATTTGAAGTTTGCAGGGGTAGATACGCAGTATTTT,CATSDLKFAGVDTQYF
TRBJ2-2,few,TRBV5-1,TRBD2,TGCGCCAGCAGTCGGAGCGGGGGGGCACCGCGGCACACCGGGGAGCTGTTTTTT,CASSRSGGAPRHTGELFF
TRBJ2-2,few,TRBV7-6,NA,TGTGCCAGCAGCTGGGGACTGGGGACCGGGGAGCTGTTTTTT,CASSWGLGTGELFF
TRBJ2-5,NA,TRBV20-1,TRBD1,TGCAGTGCTACCCTCCTCGACAGGGGTGAAGAGACCCAGTACTTC,CSATLLDRGEETQYF
TRBJ1-2,NA,TRBV7-2,NA,TGTGCCAGCAGCTTAGCGTACGCAGAGGGTGGCTACACCTTC,CASSLAYAEGGYTF
TRBJ1-3,NA,TRBV12-3/TRBV12-4,NA,TGTGCCAGCAATCAAGGAAACACCATATATTTT,CASNQGNTIYF
TRBJ1-2,few,TRBV29-1,TRBD1,TGCAGCGCCACAGGACAGGCCCCTACCCACTATGGCTACACCTTC,CSATGQAPTHYGYTF
TRBJ2-7,many,TRBV2,TRBD1,TGTGCCAGCAGTGAAGGGACAGGGGTCACCTACGAGCAGTACTTC,CASSEGTGVTYEQYF
TRBJ1-1,few,TRBV18,TRBD1,TGTGCCAGCTCACCTCGTGACAGGGGTCACACTGAAGCTTTCTTT,CASSPRDRGHTEAFF
TRBJ2-1,few,TRBV6-2/TRBV6-3,TRBD2,TGTGCCAGCAGCTCCCTCCCACTAGCGGGAGGGGACAATGAGCAGTTCTTC,CASSSLPLAGGDNEQFF
TRBJ2-3,NA,TRBV7-6,NA,TGTGCCAGCAGCTTAGAAGGGACTGGCTTCACAGATACGCAGTATTTT,CASSLEGTGFTDTQYF
TRBJ2-7,few,TRBV5-1,NA,TGCGCCAGCAGCTTTAACACTAGAGGCGAGCAGTACTTC,CASSFNTRGEQYF
TRBJ2-5,many,TRBV4-1,TRBD2,TGCGCCAGCAGCCAAGATATCTTAGCGGGGGGGCCGACCCAGTACTTC,CASSQDILAGGPTQYF
TRBJ2-3,few,TRBV4-2,TRBD2,TGTGCCAGCAGCCAAGATGTAGCGGGGAGCACAGATACGCAGTATTTT,CASSQDVAGSTDTQYF
TRBJ2-3,few,TRBV27,NA,TGTGCCAGCAGCGCGCAGGGGACAGATACGCAGTATTTT,CASSAQGTDTQYF
TRBJ1-6,NA,TRBV12-3/TRBV12-4,NA,TGTGCCAGCAGTTTAGGCCAGGCGGGTTCACCCCTCCACTTT,CASSLGQAGSPLHF
TRBJ2-7,NA,TRBV18,NA,TGTGCCAGCTCGCGCGGGGTCACCTACGAGCAGTACTTC,CASSRGVTYEQYF
TRBJ1-2,NA,TRBV5-1,NA,TGCGCCAGCAGTCTGGACCTGGGGAAAGGCTACACCTTC,CASSLDLGKGYTF
TRBJ2-3,many,TRBV7-2,NA,TGTGCCAGCAGCTTATTTTGGGGACTGGAAGATACGCAGTATTTT,CASSLFWGLEDTQYF
TRBJ1-1,NA,TRBV12-3/TRBV12-4,TRBD1,TGTGCCAGCAGCTTAAGGGACAGGTACCAAGCTTTCTTT,CASSLRDRYQAFF
TRBJ2-7,NA,TRBV27,NA,TGTGCCAGCAGTTTAGGCCCGGCGAACGAGCAGTACTTC,CASSLGPANEQYF
TRBJ2-1,many,TRBV3-1,NA,TGTGCCAGCAGCCAGGGGGGTAATGAGCAGTTCTTC,CASSQGGNEQFF
TRBJ2-3,NA,TRBV7-9,NA,TGTGCCAGCAGCTCGAACGTGGCGCAGTATTTT,CASSSNVAQYF
TRBJ1-4,NA,TRBV7-9,TRBD1,TGTGCCAGCAGCGCCCAGGGGGCCGGAGGTGAAAAACTGTTTTTT,CASSAQGAGGEKLFF
TRBJ2-3,many,TRBV27,TRBD2,TGTGCCAGCAGTTTACAAGCGGGACCCACAGATACGCAGTATTTT,CASSLQAGPTDTQYF
TRBJ1-2,NA,TRBV6-6,NA,TGTGCCAGCAGTTACGTGGATGGCTACACCTTC,CASSYVDGYTF
TRBJ2-5,NA,TRBV5-1,NA,TGCGCCAGCAGCCCAGATGTGGTGGCAGAGGGAGAGACCCAGTACTTC,CASSPDVVAEGETQYF
TRBJ2-5,NA,TRBV10-3,TRBD2,TGTGCCATCAGACCCGAGGGACTAGCGGGTTTCCAAGAGACCCAGTACTTC,CAIRPEGLAGFQETQYF
TRBJ1-1,NA,TRBV12-3/TRBV12-4,NA,TGTGCCAGCAGTTTGGGGGGCCTCACTGAAGCTTTCTTT,CASSLGGLTEAFF
TRBJ2-1,few,TRBV5-1,TRBD1,TGCGCCAGCAGCCCGGGACAGGGGGTCAGTGAGCAGTTCTTC,CASSPGQGVSEQFF
TRBJ2-3,NA,TRBV28,TRBD2,TGTGCCAGCAGCCCGGCGGGGGAGCGCACAGATACGCAGTATTTT,CASSPAGERTDTQYF
TRBJ2-1,few,TRBV7-8,TRBD2,TGTGCCAGCAGCTCGGGACTAGCGGGAAGGTCCAATGAGCAGTTCTTC,CASSSGLAGRSNEQFF